These 5 T cell receptor beta chains were all obtained from the same sample, sequenced in a study of human T cells and chemical hapten exposure. Regarding time point: patch test 3, about 24 weeks after DPC sensitization. The sample's treatment: therapeutic diphenylcyclopropenone sensitization with weekly scalp DPC. TCRdb re-called the RACE reads with MiXCR, one entry per CDR3 protein. The sample has tens of thousands of distinct CDR3 sequences; over 8.5% are singletons. This sample comprised whole blood, obtained in connection with sensitization to the hapten diphenylcyclopropenone (DPC). These receptors were taken from a woman in her forties or fifties with alopecia areata. Some clones in this sample may be carry-over from other donors' samples.

This clonotype was picked up many times. V and J are TRBV28 and TRBJ2-1, with a tentative D call TRBD1 (6 bases). This CDR3 is built from 14 residues. CDR1 and CDR2 (germline): MDHEN, SYDVKM. V gave up 5 bases and J gave up 5 bases, with 13 bases separating them. The CDR3 DNA follows: TGTGCCAGCAGTCCCTACGGGACACACAATGAGCAGTTCTTC. This codes for CASSPYGTHNEQFF.

The J gene is TRBJ2-7, the V gene TRBV7-9; 8 positions match TRBD1. The CDR3 extends over 15 amino acids. V was pared by 1 base and J by 5 bases, with 7 bases of the junction left unmatched. CDR1 is SEHNR and CDR2 is FQNEAQ in the germline V gene (reference sequence). CDR3 protein: CASSLGGQGADEQYF. CDR3 sequence (DNA): TGTGCCAGCAGCTTAGGTGGGCAGGGGGCGGACGAGCAGTACTTC.

As concerns this clonotype: A clone one base away is much larger, so this may be a read error. The gene calls are TRBV11-2 and TRBJ2-5, with D perhaps matching TRBD2 (5 bases). The ends were cut back, 1 base at V and 3 bases at J, with 6 bases in the middle. From germline, CDR1 is SGHAT and CDR2 FQNNGV. The CDR3 spans 13 residues. CDR3 residues: CASSLAGKETQYF. The CDR3 region has the DNA TGTGCCAGCAGCTTAGCGGGAAAAGAGACCCAGTACTTC.

The rearrangement joins TRBV20-1 to TRBJ1-2; 7 bases fit TRBD1. The J segment lost 2 bases and the V segment lost 5 bases, leaving 8 bases of the junction unmatched. The CDR3 loop spans 14 amino acids. Germline values: CDR1 DFQATT, CDR2 SNEGSKA (reference sequence). As DNA, the CDR3 is TGCAGTGCTCCCGGGACAGTAGGAAACTATGGCTACACCTTC. It is translated as CSAPGTVGNYGYTF.

This clonotype appeared many times. The V gene is TRBV28, the J gene TRBJ1-1; possibly TRBD1 for D (6 bases). Trimming shortened V by 7 bases and J by 0 bases, and 9 bases separated the two germline ends. The CDR3 spans 13 residues. Per germline, CDR1 MDHEN and CDR2 SYDVKM. CDR3 DNA sequence: TGTGCCAGCATTGGGACACTGAACACTGAAGCTTTCTTT. Translating gives CASIGTLNTEAFF. Full variable domain (outside the CDR3, taken from reference TRBV28 and TRBJ1-1): DVKVTQSSRYLVKRTGEKVFLECVQDMDHENMFWYRQDPGLGLRLIYFSYDVKMKEKGDIPEGYSVSREKKERFSLILESASTNQTSMYLCASIGTLNTEAFFGQGTRLTVV.